A single sample gave rise to the 13 T cell receptor beta chains below, sequenced in a study of blood T cell repertoires in COVID-19. Here immunoSEQ multiplex PCR was the method, and the copy in TCRdb shows in-frame clones only, minus some. The data hold 200,000 to 250,000 clones, with more than 80% observed a single time. Sequencing was carried out using peripheral blood. These receptors originate from a man younger than 45 who had recovered from COVID-19.

The chain links TRBV19 to TRBJ2-7, with 8 bases that match TRBD2. V shed 2 bases, J shed 3 bases, and the junction held 3 bases outside the gene matches. The CDR3 has 14 residues. The germline CDR1 and CDR2 sequences are LNHDA and SQIVND (reference sequence). CDR3: CASSIYGGDYEQYF. CDR3 nucleotides: TGTGCCAGTAGTATATACGGGGGGGACTACGAGCAGTACTTC.

The sample holds one count of this clone. The gene calls are TRBV12-3 or TRBV12-4 and TRBJ2-5; possible D gene TRBD1, 5 bases. This CDR3 region has 13 residues. V lost 5 bases and J 4 bases, leaving 11 bases between the germline ends. CDR3 loop: CASSPDRGETQYF. The CDR3 DNA sequence: TGTGCCAGCAGTCCAGACAGAGGAGAGACCCAGTACTTC.

The chain is built from TRBV15 and TRBJ1-4; 10 nucleotides match TRBD1. The germline V gene encodes CDR1 LNHNV and CDR2 YYDKDF (reference sequence). This CDR3 contains 16 residues. Germline trimming cut 2 bases from V and 6 bases from J; bases unmatched to any gene: 6. In DNA, the CDR3 is TGTGCCACCAGCAGATCGACAGGGGGCGAGGATGAAAAACTGTTTTTT. As protein: CATSRSTGGEDEKLFF.

The rearrangement links TRBV9 to TRBJ1-1, with 9 bases lining up with TRBD1. The V gene end was trimmed by 2 bases and the J gene end by 4 bases; junction bases not matched to a gene: 3. Germline V lookup: CDR1 SGDLS, CDR2 YYNGEE. The CDR3 is 14 residues long. CDR3 sequence (DNA): TGTGCCAGCAGCGTCACAGGGGGCGGCACTGAAGCTTTCTTT. Its protein product is CASSVTGGGTEAFF.

The sample holds one count of this clone. The CDR3 sequence: CARGGLAGTETQYF. As DNA, the CDR3 is TGTGCCAGGGGGGGACTAGCGGGGACAGAGACCCAGTACTTC. The V call is TRBV2, the J call TRBJ2-5, with 13 bases identical to TRBD2. CDR1 and CDR2 from the germline V gene are SNHLY and FYNNEI. This CDR3 is 14 amino acids long. The J segment lost 4 bases and the V segment lost 9 bases, leaving 5 bases of the junction unmatched.

This clone was observed a few times. Other DNA sequences in the sample encode the same CDR3. The V and J genes are TRBV27 and TRBJ1-6; D is unresolved. CDR1 is MNHEY and CDR2 is SMNVEV in the germline V gene (reference sequence). With 5 bases removed from V and 3 bases from J, the gap between germline ends came to 5 bases. CDR3 length: 13 amino acids. The CDR3 protein is CASSPGYNSPLHF. The DNA for the CDR3 is TGTGCCAGCAGTCCGGGCTATAATTCACCCCTCCACTTT.

The chain is built from TRBV2 and TRBJ2-5, with D perhaps TRBD2 (6 bases). The CDR3 is 15 amino acids. V lost 7 bases and J 4 bases, leaving 19 bases between the germline ends. Germline V gene sequence: CDR1 SNHLY, CDR2 FYNNEI. CDR3 loop: CASIPGWQGGETQYF. The CDR3 DNA reads as TGTGCCAGCATTCCCGGCTGGCAGGGAGGAGAGACCCAGTACTTC.

This clone was found a few times. J is TRBJ2-7 and V is TRBV2; D not certain. V gave up 6 bases and J gave up 5 bases, with 14 bases separating them. The CDR3 runs 13 residues. Germline V gene sequence: CDR1 SNHLY, CDR2 FYNNEI. CDR3 amino acids: CASSRNLGNEQYF. DNA of the CDR3: TGTGCCAGCAGCCGAAATCTAGGTAACGAGCAGTACTTC.

V usage is TRBV27 and J usage is TRBJ2-2; tentatively, D is TRBD1 (5 bases). Germline V CDR1 and CDR2: MNHEY, SMNVEV (reference sequence). V shed 3 bases and J shed 6 bases, with 11 bases lying between them. CDR3 length: 14 amino acids. CDR3 DNA sequence: TGTGCCAGCAGTTTCTCAGGGCAGGCCGGGGAGCTGTTTTTT. Protein sequence: CASSFSGQAGELFF.

The chain joins TRBV7-2 to TRBJ2-4, with TRBD2 matching over 10 bases. J was trimmed by 9 bases and V by 0 bases; bases with no gene match: 8. In germline, CDR1 is SGHTA, CDR2 FQGNSA. The length of the CDR3 is 16 residues. This CDR3 reads CASSLAQRGGSSIQYF. Here the CDR3 DNA reads TGTGCCAGCAGCTTAGCGCAGCGGGGGGGCTCGAGCATTCAGTACTTC.

The chain recombines TRBV7-2 with TRBJ2-3, with 8 positions matching TRBD2. The CDR3 is 16 amino acids. V shed 4 bases, J shed 1 base, and the junction held 7 bases outside the gene matches. Per germline, CDR1 SGHTA and CDR2 FQGNSA. The CDR3 DNA reads as TGTGCCAGCAGCTCGGAGGGGCGGGGGGGCACAGATACGCAGTATTTT. The encoded protein is CASSSEGRGGTDTQYF.

The CDR3 bases are TGTGCCAGCAGTGGCACCCGTTTCACTGAAGCTTTCTTT. Encoded protein: CASSGTRFTEAFF. The chain carries TRBV12-3 or TRBV12-4 and TRBJ1-1; D gene uncertain. V lost 5 bases and J 4 bases, leaving 11 bases between the germline ends. This CDR3 comprises 13 residues.

This clone was found a few times. V is TRBV2 and J is TRBJ2-2; D unresolved. The CDR3 runs to 11 residues. CDR1 is SNHLY and CDR2 is FYNNEI in the germline V gene. Between the trimmed V and J ends, which lost 10 bases and 5 bases, there was a span of 8 bases. CDR3 region: CATGRTGELFF. CDR3 DNA sequence: TGTGCCACCGGTCGTACCGGGGAGCTGTTTTTT.